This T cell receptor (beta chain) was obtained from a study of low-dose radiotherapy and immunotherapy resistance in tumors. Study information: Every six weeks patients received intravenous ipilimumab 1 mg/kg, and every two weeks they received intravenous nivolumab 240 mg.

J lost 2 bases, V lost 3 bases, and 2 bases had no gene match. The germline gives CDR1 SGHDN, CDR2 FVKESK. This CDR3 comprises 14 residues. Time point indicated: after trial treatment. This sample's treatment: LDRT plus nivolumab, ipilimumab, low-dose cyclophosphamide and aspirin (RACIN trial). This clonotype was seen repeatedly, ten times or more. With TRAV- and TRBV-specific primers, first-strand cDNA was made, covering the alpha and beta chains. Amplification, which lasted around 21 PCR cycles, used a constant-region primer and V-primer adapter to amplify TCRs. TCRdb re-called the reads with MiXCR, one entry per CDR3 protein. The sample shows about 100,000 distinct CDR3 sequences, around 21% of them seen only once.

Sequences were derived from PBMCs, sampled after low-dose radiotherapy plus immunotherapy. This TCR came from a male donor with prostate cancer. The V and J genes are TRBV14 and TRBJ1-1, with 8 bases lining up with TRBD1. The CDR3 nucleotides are TGTGCCAGCAGCCACGCAGGGGGCAACACTGAAGCTTTCTTT. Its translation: CASSHAGGNTEAFF.